The clone carrying this T cell receptor (beta chain) was seen just once. As yet, its antigen is unknown. PBMCs were isolated at a quantity of at least 6.5 million per sample. No fewer than 5.5 micrograms of total RNA were isolated from every sample. Sample-barcoded 5' priming and a J-beta primer mix drove a second PCR of roughly 7 to 11 cycles. TCRdb called the 5' RACE reads again in MiXCR, with one record for every CDR3 protein. The sample has 1,300,000 or so distinct CDR3 sequences, approximately 59% seen once. V was trimmed by 5 bases and J by 8 bases, leaving 18 bases between them. Per germline, CDR1 SEHNR and CDR2 FQNEAQ (reference sequence). This CDR3 comprises 14 residues. This record comes from a study of blood T cells in healthy people across ages. Study-level background: For every two T cells, template switching captured about one barcoded beta molecule.

Whole-study results and caveats: Researchers report that TCR beta diversity correlated strongly with naive T cell percentage.

The genes are TRBV7-9 and TRBJ1-2; D not certain. The clonotype originates from a man younger than 35 in good health. The sequenced sample was blood. The CDR3 sequence is CASSPTTGPGGYTF. CDR3 DNA: TGTGCCAGCAGCCCAACCACGGGCCCAGGCGGCTACACCTTC.